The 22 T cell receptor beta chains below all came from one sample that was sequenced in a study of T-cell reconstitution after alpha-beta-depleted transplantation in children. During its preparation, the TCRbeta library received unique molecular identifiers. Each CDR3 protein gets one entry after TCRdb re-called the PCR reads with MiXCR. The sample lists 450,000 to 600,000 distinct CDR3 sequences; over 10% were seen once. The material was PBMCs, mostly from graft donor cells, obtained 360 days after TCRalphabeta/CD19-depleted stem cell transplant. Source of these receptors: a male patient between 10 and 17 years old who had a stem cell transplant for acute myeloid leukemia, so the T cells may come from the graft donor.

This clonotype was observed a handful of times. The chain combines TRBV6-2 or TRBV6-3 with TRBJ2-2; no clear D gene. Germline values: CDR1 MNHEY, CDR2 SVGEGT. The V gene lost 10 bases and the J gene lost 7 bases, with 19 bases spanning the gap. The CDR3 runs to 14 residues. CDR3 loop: CATTNPQYVGELFF. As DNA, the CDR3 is TGTGCCACCACTAACCCCCAATACGTCGGGGAGCTGTTTTTT.

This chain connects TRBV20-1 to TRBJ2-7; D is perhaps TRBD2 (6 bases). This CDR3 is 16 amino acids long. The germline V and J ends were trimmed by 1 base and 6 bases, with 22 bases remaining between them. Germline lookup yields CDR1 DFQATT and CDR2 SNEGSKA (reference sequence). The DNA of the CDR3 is TGCAGTGCTAGAGTTAAGCTTCGTCTAGCGTTCGGCGAGCAGTACTTC. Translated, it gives CSARVKLRLAFGEQYF.

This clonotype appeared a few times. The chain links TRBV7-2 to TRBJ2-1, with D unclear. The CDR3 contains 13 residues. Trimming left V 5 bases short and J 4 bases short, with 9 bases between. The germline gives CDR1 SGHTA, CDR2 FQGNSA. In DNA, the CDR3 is TGTGCCAGCAGCCCGGTGTGGTACAATGAGCAGTTCTTC. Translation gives CASSPVWYNEQFF. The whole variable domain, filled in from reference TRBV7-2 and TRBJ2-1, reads GAGVSQSPSNKVTEKGKDVELRCDPISGHTALYWYRQSLGQGLEFLIYFQGNSAPDKSGLPSDRFSAERTGGSVSTLTIQRTQQEDSAVYLCASSPVWYNEQFFGPGTRLTVL.

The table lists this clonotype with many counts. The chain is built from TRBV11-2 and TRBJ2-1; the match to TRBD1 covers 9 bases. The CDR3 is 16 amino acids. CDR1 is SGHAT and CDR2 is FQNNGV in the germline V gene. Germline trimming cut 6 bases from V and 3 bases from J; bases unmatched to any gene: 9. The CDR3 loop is CASSTGTGLIYNEQFF. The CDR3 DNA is TGTGCCAGCAGTACCGGGACAGGGCTAATCTACAATGAGCAGTTCTTC.

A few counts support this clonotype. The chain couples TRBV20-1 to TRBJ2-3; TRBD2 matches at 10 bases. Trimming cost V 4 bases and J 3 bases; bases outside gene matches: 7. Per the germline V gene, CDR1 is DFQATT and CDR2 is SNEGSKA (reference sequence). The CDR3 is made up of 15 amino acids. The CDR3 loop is CSATAGGPSTDTQYF. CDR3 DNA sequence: TGCAGTGCTACAGCGGGAGGGCCTAGTACAGATACGCAGTATTTT.

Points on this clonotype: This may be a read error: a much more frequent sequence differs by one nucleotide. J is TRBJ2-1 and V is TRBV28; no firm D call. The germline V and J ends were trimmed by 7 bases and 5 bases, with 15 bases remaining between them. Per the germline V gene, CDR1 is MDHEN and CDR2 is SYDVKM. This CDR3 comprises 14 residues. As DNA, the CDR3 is TGTGCCAGCACTTTTAGTGAGATCCACAATGAGCAGTTCTTC. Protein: CASTFSEIHNEQFF.

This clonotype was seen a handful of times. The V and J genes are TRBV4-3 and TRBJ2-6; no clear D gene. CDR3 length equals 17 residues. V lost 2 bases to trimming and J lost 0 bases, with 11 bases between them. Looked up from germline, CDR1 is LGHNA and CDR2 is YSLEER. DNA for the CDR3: TGCGCCAGCAGCCAATACAGCCCGAGCTCTGGGGCCAACGTCCTGACTTTC. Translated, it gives CASSQYSPSSGANVLTF.

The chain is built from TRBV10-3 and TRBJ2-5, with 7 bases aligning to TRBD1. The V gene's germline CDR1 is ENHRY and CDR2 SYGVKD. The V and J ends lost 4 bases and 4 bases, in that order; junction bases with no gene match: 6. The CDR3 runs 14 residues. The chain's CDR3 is CAISVDREGETQYF. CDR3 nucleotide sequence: TGTGCCATCAGTGTAGACAGGGAAGGAGAGACCCAGTACTTC.

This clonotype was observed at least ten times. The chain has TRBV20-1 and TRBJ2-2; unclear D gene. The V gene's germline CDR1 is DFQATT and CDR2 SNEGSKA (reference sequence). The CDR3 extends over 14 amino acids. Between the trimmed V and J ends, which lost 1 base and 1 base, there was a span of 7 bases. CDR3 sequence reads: CSARGVRNTGELFF. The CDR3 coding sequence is TGCAGTGCTAGAGGGGTTAGGAACACCGGGGAGCTGTTTTTT.

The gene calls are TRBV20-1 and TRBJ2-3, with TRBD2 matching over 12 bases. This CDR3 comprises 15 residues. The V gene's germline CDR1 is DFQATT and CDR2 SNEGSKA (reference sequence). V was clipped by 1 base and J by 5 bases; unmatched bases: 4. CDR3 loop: CSARALAGGLDTQYF. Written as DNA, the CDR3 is TGCAGTGCTAGAGCCCTAGCGGGAGGGTTAGATACGCAGTATTTT.

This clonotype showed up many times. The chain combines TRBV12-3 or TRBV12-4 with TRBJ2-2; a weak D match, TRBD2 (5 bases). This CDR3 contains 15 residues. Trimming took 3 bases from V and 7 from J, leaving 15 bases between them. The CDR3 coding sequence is TGTGCCAGCAGTTTTAGAAGCGGACCGGGCGGGGAGCTGTTTTTT. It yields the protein CASSFRSGPGGELFF.

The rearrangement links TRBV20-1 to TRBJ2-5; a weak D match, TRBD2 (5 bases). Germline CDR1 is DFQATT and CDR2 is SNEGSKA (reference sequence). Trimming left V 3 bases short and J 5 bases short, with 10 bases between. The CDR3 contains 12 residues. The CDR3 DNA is TGCAGTGCTAGCTCGGGGTTGGAGACCCAGTACTTC. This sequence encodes CSASSGLETQYF.

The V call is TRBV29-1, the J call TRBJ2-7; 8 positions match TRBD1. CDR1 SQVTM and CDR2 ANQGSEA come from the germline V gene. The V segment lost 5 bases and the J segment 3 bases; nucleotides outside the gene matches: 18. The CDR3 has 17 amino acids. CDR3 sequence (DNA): TGCAGCGTTCCGGGACAGGAGTATGTCACCTTATGCTACGAGCAGTACTTC. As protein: CSVPGQEYVTLCYEQYF.

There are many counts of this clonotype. CDR3 protein: CASSPPASGYNEQFF. For the CDR3, the DNA is TGTGCCAGCAGCCCCCCGGCTAGCGGTTACAATGAGCAGTTCTTC. J is TRBJ2-1 and V is TRBV7-9, with TRBD2 matching over 7 bases. V lost 5 bases and J lost 4; bases outside the gene matches: 8. Germline-derived CDR1 and CDR2 are SEHNR and FQNEAQ (reference sequence). CDR3 size: 15 residues.

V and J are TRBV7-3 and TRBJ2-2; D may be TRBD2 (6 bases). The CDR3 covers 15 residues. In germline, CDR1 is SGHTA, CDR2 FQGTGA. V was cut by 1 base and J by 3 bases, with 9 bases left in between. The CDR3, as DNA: TGTGCCAGCAGCTTAAAGGGACTCCACACCGGGGAGCTGTTTTTT. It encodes CASSLKGLHTGELFF.

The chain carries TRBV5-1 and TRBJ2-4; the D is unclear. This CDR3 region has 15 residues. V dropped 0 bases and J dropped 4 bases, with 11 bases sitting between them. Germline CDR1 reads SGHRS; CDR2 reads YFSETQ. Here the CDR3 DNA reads TGCGCCAGCAGCTTGGAGGACGGCTTGAAAAACATTCAGTACTTC. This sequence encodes CASSLEDGLKNIQYF.

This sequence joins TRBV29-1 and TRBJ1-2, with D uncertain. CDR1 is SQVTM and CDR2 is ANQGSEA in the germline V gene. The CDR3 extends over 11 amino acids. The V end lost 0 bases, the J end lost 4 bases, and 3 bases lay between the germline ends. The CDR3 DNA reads TGCAGCGTTGAAGAAGGCTATGGCTACACCTTC. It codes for CSVEEGYGYTF.

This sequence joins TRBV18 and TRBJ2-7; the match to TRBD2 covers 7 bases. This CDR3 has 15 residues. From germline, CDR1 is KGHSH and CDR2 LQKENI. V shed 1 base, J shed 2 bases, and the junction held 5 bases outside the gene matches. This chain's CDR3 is CASSPRLAAPYEQYF. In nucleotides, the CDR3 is TGTGCCAGCTCACCACGGCTAGCGGCCCCCTACGAGCAGTACTTC.

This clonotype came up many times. DNA of the CDR3: TGTGCCAGCAGCCCCTGGGCCACAGATACGCAGTATTTT. Translation gives CASSPWATDTQYF. V gene TRBV7-6 combines with J gene TRBJ2-3; D not resolved. Germline loops: CDR1 SGHVS, CDR2 FNYEAQ. Trimming stripped 5 bases from V and 2 bases from J, with 8 bases between. The CDR3 is 13 amino acids.

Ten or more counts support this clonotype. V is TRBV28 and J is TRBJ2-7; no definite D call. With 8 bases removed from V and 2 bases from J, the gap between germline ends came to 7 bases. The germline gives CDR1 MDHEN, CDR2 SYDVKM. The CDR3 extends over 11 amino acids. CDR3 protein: CASGPPYEQYF. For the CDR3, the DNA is TGTGCCAGCGGTCCTCCCTACGAGCAGTACTTC.

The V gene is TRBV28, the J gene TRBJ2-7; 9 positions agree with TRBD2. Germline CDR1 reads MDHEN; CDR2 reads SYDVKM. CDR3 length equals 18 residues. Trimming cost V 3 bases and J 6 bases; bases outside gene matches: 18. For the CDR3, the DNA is TGTGCCAGCAGTTTGTTTTTATCGTCAAAGCGGGAGGAGGCCGAGCAGTACTTC. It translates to CASSLFLSSKREEAEQYF.

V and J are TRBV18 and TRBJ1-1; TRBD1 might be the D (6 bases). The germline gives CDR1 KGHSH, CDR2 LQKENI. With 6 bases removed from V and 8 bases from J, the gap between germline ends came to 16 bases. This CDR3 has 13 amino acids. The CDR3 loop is CASSNILGQEAFF. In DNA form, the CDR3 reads TGTGCCAGCTCCAACATCTTAGGACAGGAAGCTTTCTTT.